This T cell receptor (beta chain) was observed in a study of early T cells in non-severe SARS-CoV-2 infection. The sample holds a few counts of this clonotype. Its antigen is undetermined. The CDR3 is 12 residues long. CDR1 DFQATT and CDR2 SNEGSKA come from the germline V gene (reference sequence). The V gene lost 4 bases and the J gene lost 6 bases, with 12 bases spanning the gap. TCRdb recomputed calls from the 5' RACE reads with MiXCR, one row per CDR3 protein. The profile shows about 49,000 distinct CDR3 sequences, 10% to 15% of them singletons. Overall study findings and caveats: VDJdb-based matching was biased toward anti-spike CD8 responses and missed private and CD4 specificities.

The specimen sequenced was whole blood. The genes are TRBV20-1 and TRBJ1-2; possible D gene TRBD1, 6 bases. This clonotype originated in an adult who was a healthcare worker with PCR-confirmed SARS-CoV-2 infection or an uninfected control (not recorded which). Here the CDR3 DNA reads TGCAGTGCTACCAAGGGGGTTGATGGCTACACCTTC. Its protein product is CSATKGVDGYTF.